The 5 T cell receptor beta chains below come from one sample, sequenced in a study of Graves' ophthalmopathy and Graves' hyperthyroidism. RNA transcripts provided the template for amplifying TCR beta CDR3 regions. Second-round multiplex PCR followed a first-round RT-PCR using HTBI primers. Each CDR3 protein gets one entry after TCRdb re-called the multiplex PCR reads with MiXCR. The table includes about half a million distinct CDR3 sequences, roughly an eighth detected once. The sample taken for sequencing was blood. The receptors come from a woman aged 25 to 39 with Graves' ophthalmopathy.

As concerns this clonotype: A much more abundant neighbour one base away suggests this may be a read error. The CDR3 loop is CASRRGGSRETQYF. CDR3 bases: TGTGCCAGCAGGCGGGGCGGGAGCAGAGAGACCCAGTACTTC. The chain uses TRBV28 and TRBJ2-5; 7 nucleotides match TRBD2. The CDR3 is 14 amino acids. Germline CDR1 and CDR2: MDHEN and SYDVKM. Trimming removed 6 bases from V and 4 bases from J; junction bases left unmatched: 8.

This clonotype was detected many times. This chain connects TRBV28 to TRBJ2-7; possible D gene TRBD2, 6 bases. The V end lost 2 bases, the J end lost 4 bases, and 12 bases lay between the germline ends. Germline loops: CDR1 MDHEN, CDR2 SYDVKM. The CDR3 totals 14 residues. The CDR3 here is CASSLGVGGYEQYF. As DNA, the CDR3 is TGTGCCAGCAGTTTAGGGGTTGGGGGGTACGAGCAGTACTTC.

On this clonotype: Since a much larger clone is just one base distant, this may be a read error. The chain links TRBV30 to TRBJ1-5, with a weak D call TRBD1 (6 bases). This CDR3 contains 14 residues. The germline V gene encodes CDR1 GTSNPN and CDR2 SVGIG (reference sequence). Trimming shortened V by 0 bases and J by 6 bases, and 12 bases separated the two germline ends. Written as DNA, the CDR3 is TGTGCCTGGAGTGTGGGGGCCTATGCTCAGCCCCAGCATTTT. This codes for CAWSVGAYAQPQHF.

This clonotype was recorded many times. The chain joins TRBV12-3 or TRBV12-4 to TRBJ2-5; TRBD2 aligns across 8 bases. The V and J ends lost 7 bases and 1 base, in that order; junction bases with no gene match: 8. CDR3 length: 15 amino acids. The CDR3, as DNA: TGTGCCAGCATTCCTTCGGGGGGGCCCCAAGAGACCCAGTACTTC. It codes for CASIPSGGPQETQYF.

V gene TRBV6-1 combines with J gene TRBJ1-1; the D gene is possibly TRBD1 (6 bases). Germline V CDR1 and CDR2: MNHNS, SASEGT. V lost 6 bases, J lost 1 base, and 15 bases lay in between. The CDR3 consists of 15 residues. In DNA form, the CDR3 reads TGTGCCAGCAGCGCTCAATGGACAGCGAACACTGAAGCTTTCTTT. It codes for CASSAQWTANTEAFF.